This is a list of T cell receptor beta chains from one sample in a study of OX40 agonist ivuxolimab in advanced cancers. Measured with immunoSEQ multiplex PCR; TCRdb has only the in-frame clones, and not every one. The sample contains tens of thousands of clones, about 88% of which appear only once. Here the sequenced sample was CD4+ or CD8+ T cells sorted from blood, taken in a trial of the OX40 agonist ivuxolimab. These receptors were collected from an adult with an advanced solid tumor such as melanoma, head and neck, liver or kidney cancer. Each CDR3 is given with its conserved first and last residue. A D gene is named only where the DNA matches it firmly. Clone size is given for some rows only: seen once, a few or many times, or a class if the clone is expanded.

clone_size d_call j_call v_call cdr3_aa cdr3_nt
- TRBD1 TRBJ2-3 TRBV5-1 CASSLQGASDTQYF TGCGCCAGCAGCTTGCAGGGGGCCTCAGATACGCAGTATTTT
- - TRBJ2-5 TRBV11-2 CASSLGHQETQYF TGTGCCAGCAGCTTAGGACACCAAGAGACCCAGTACTTC
- - TRBJ1-2 TRBV19 CASRLEGNYGYTF TGTGCCAGTCGCCTAGAGGGAAACTATGGCTACACCTTC
- - TRBJ1-3 TRBV15 CATSPTEGLGNTIYF TGTGCCACCAGTCCTACGGAGGGACTTGGAAACACCATATATTTT
- TRBD1 TRBJ1-2 TRBV4-2 CASSRGQGGLGAGYTF TGTGCCAGCAGCCGAGGACAGGGAGGGCTGGGAGCTGGCTACACCTTC
once TRBD1 TRBJ1-2 TRBV19 CASSIGGTASGYGYTF TGTGCCAGTAGTATAGGGGGGACAGCTAGCGGCTATGGCTACACCTTC
- - TRBJ1-5 TRBV7-9 CASSLAPGGPQHF TGTGCCAGCAGCTTAGCCCCCGGGGGGCCCCAGCATTTT
few TRBD1 TRBJ1-2 TRBV4-1 CASSQPDRGGYGYTF TGCGCCAGCAGCCAACCGGACAGGGGAGGCTATGGCTACACCTTC
- - TRBJ1-3 TRBV28 CASSLSGNTIYF TGTGCCAGCAGTTTATCTGGAAACACCATATATTTT
- TRBD1 TRBJ2-5 TRBV6-1 CASSGQGRETQYF TGTGCCAGCAGTGGACAGGGTCGAGAGACCCAGTACTTC
- - TRBJ2-2 TRBV5-1 CASSSIPNMWGSTGELFF TGCGCCAGCAGCTCCATTCCCAATATGTGGGGTTCCACCGGGGAGCTGTTTTTT
- - TRBJ2-1 TRBV5-1 CASSLARGEQFF TGCGCCAGCAGCTTGGCAAGGGGCGAGCAGTTCTTC
- TRBD1 TRBJ2-1 TRBV6-5 CASSRTGLEFF TGTGCCAGCAGTCGGACAGGTTTGGAGTTCTTC
- - TRBJ1-6 TRBV30 CAWSAGDLGSPLHF TGTGCCTGGAGTGCAGGAGATTTGGGTTCACCCCTCCACTTT
- - TRBJ2-2 TRBV7-2 CASSGPLAPNTGELFF TGTGCCAGCAGCGGACCCCTGGCCCCGAACACCGGGGAGCTGTTTTTT
- - TRBJ1-1 TRBV9 CASSAGSFVNTEAFF TGTGCCAGCAGCGCCGGGAGCTTCGTGAACACTGAAGCTTTCTTT
- - TRBJ2-6 TRBV6-5 CASSYSTVSGANVLTF TGTGCCAGCAGTTACTCGACGGTCTCTGGGGCCAACGTCCTGACTTTC
- - TRBJ1-4 TRBV28 CASNRPGGGEKLFF TGTGCCAGCAATCGCCCTGGGGGCGGTGAAAAACTGTTTTTT
few - TRBJ2-2 TRBV5-6 CASSPQYTGELFF TGTGCCAGCAGCCCTCAGTACACCGGGGAGCTGTTTTTT
- TRBD1 TRBJ1-6 TRBV2 CASGTGQVGTALHF TGTGCCAGCGGTACGGGACAGGTCGGTACGGCCCTCCACTTT